This paragraph reports one TCR beta chain. V was pared by 2 bases and J by 1 base, with 14 bases of the junction left unmatched. The germline gives CDR1 GTSNPN, CDR2 SVGIG (reference sequence). The CDR3 spans 19 residues. The source of the sample is a study of blood T cell repertoires in COVID-19. Overall study context: T cells, B-cell-depleted T cells, or PBMCs provided the cDNA or gDNA that served as material.

Assay used: immunoSEQ multiplex PCR; TCRdb lists only in-frame clones, some missing. The sample includes 150,000 to 200,000 clones, approximately 81% of them seen just once. The TCR was taken from a woman aged 70-85 years with COVID-19, enrolled during active disease. The sample taken for sequencing was peripheral blood. The gene calls are TRBV30 and TRBJ2-2, with 9 bases aligning to TRBD1. The CDR3 region is CAWSSEFPGQGGNTGELFF. In DNA, the CDR3 is TGTGCCTGGAGTTCGGAATTCCCGGGACAGGGAGGGAACACCGGGGAGCTGTTTTTT.